This T cell receptor beta chain was observed in a study of control samples from healthy donors and cancer patients. There are 16 residues in the CDR3. Germline V gene sequence: CDR1 SGHVS, CDR2 FQNEAQ. V shed 0 bases, J shed 4 bases, and the junction held 5 bases outside the gene matches. Some clones are missing from TCRdb's copy, which holds only in-frame ones; the method was immunoSEQ multiplex PCR. The sample has more than 95,000 clones; more than 75% are singletons. A remark on this clone: The sample carries other DNA sequences with the same CDR3.

This clonotype was sampled from a woman in her 70s in good health. Sequenced material: blood. The genes are TRBV7-8 and TRBJ1-2, with 10 bases aligning to TRBD1. CDR3 residues: CASSLAGQGTRYGYTF. The CDR3 DNA follows: TGTGCCAGCAGCTTAGCGGGACAGGGGACGCGCTATGGCTACACCTTC.